The clone carrying this T cell receptor beta chain has just a few counts. Its antigen is still unknown. Alongside a J-beta primer mix, a sample-barcoded 5' primer served in a second PCR lasting about 7 to 12 cycles. TCRdb processed the 5' RACE reads anew with MiXCR; each CDR3 protein has one entry. The data hold about 670,000 distinct CDR3 sequences, with approximately 40% observed a single time. These data come from a study of blood T cells in healthy people across ages. General study points: Among long-lived donors, naive CD4+ cells were more numerous and diversity higher than in aged donors. From one million sequenced T cells, diversity estimates were lower bounds.

This receptor was obtained from an elderly man in good health. Sequences were obtained from blood.

CDR3 nucleotide sequence: TGTGCCAGCAGTAATGACAGGAACCAAGAGACCCAGTACTTC. Its translation: CASSNDRNQETQYF. The chain couples TRBV2 to TRBJ2-5; maybe TRBD1 (6 bases). Per germline, CDR1 SNHLY and CDR2 FYNNEI. The CDR3 contains 14 residues. Deletions cut 5 bases from V and 0 bases from J, with 10 bases between.